This TCR beta chain originates from a study of blood T cell repertoires in COVID-19 (TCRdb year 2020). At the level of the whole study: Samples covering the acute and convalescent phases of COVID-19 were provided by collaborators in the United States, Italy and Spain. The prospective study material was composed of cDNA or gDNA derived from T cells, B-cell-depleted T cells, or PBMCs. Subjects who had been exposed to COVID-19, were actively infected with it, or had recovered from it provided the deeply sampled blood TCRbeta repertoires that made up the dataset. The repertoires were made available in a free public database intended to serve as a resource for research on the immune response to SARS-CoV-2. Samples came from the ongoing ImmuneRACE study (first 160 participants) plus 1,254 subjects from 6 global collaborators. Nearly every sample came with metadata listing a de-identified subject ID, COVID-19 status, age in years and sex. HLA class I and class II types, where available, came from metadata supplied by the sample provider rather than from assay-based typing. What the research found in general, with its limitations: Clinical and demographic metadata were provided uncurated, with the amount varying by source and participant.

The CDR3, cysteine through phenylalanine, is 15 amino acids long. Left in the record is the CDR3 DNA by itself, 45 bases read in frame from the first base. From V the trimming removes 4 bases and from J it removes 8 bases, while the gene matches leave 10 bases of the junction unaccounted for. Reading the germline V gene (reference sequence) gives CDR1 MNHEY and CDR2 SMNVEV. One collaborating source in Seattle enrolled patients during active infection and followed them longitudinally through the course of disease. Collaborating institutions collected whole blood in K2EDTA tubes following their own protocols. For TCRbeta analysis, collaborator samples were shipped as frozen whole blood, as isolated PBMCs, or as DNA extracted from either sample type. TCRbeta CDR3 regions were amplified from genomic DNA using the immunoSEQ Assay, a bias-controlled multiplex PCR. The original methods were these. The number of nucleated cells in each sample was estimated from the amplification of reference gene primers within the assay. To quantify the absolute abundance of each unique TCRbeta CDR3 rearrangement, sequence reads were collapsed and filtered. For each sample, productive Simpson clonality was calculated as the square root of Simpson's diversity index over productive rearrangements. This immuneACCESS table, as held by TCRdb, lists in-frame sequences with V and J called but not all clones. Of the missing ones, under half trace to an unresolved V gene in checked studies; the others have no known cause. D and trimming come from the DNA, and the V and J calls and clone size come from that table. The sample table shows approximately 330,000 clones, and 90% are seen once. About 1% of the sample is held by the ten biggest clonotypes.

On this clone itself: No cognate antigen has been identified for it. Base qualities are not provided; no much larger clone lies one nucleotide away.

The source of this sequence is a middle-aged woman with COVID-19, enrolled during active disease. Sequenced sample: peripheral blood. This receptor chain uses TRBV27 and TRBJ1-5; TRBD1 matches 8 bases in the middle. The CDR3 loop reads CASSSGQGGWEPQHF. In nucleotides, the sequence is TGTGCCAGCAGTTCAGGACAGGGAGGTTGGGAGCCCCAGCATTTT.